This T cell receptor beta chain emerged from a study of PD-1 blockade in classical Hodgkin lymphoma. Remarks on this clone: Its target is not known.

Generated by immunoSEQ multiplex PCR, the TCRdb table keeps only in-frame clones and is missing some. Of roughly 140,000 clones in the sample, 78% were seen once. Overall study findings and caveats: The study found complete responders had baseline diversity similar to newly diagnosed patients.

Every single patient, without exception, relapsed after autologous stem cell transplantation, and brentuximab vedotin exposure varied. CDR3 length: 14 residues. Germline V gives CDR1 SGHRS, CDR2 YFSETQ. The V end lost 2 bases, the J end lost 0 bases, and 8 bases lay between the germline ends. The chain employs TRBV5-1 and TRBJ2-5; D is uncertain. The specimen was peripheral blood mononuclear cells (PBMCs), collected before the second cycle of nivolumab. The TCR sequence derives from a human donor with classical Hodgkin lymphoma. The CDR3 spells CASSLYGYQETQYF. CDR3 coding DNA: TGCGCCAGCAGCTTATATGGGTACCAAGAGACCCAGTACTTC.